What follows are 25 T cell receptor beta chains derived from one specimen sequenced in a study of radiotherapy plus CTLA-4 blockade in lung cancer (dated by TCRdb to 2016 to 2018). The library was made by the immunoSEQ multiplex PCR assay. TCRdb limited this immuneACCESS table to in-frame rearrangements with V and J called. A share of clones is missing; checked studies link under half to unresolved V genes, and the rest is unexplained. Here the sample has around 59,000 clones; over 65% occur a single time. The leading ten clones occupy less than 4% of the sample. Sequencing used peripheral blood, obtained from a patient treated with radiotherapy plus ipilimumab. These receptors all come from a human donor with non-small cell lung cancer who had a partial response to radiotherapy plus ipilimumab.

This chain connects TRBV21-1 to TRBJ1-2; TRBD1, as called in the table, went unchecked against the DNA. TRBV21-1 has pseudogene status. This CDR3 spans 14 amino acids. Here the CDR3 DNA reads TGTGCCAGCAGCAAAGATCCGATGGGACAGGGCTACACCTTC. This codes for CASSKDPMGQGYTF.

This chain uses TRBV11-3 with TRBJ2-1, with 9 bases fitting TRBD2. The CDR3 loop spans 15 amino acids. Germline trimming cut 3 bases from V and 7 bases from J; bases unmatched to any gene: 7. Germline CDR1 is SGHNT and CDR2 is YENEEA. The CDR3 here is CASSFGGGAVNEQFF. The CDR3, as DNA: TGTGCCAGCAGCTTCGGCGGGGGGGCAGTTAATGAGCAGTTCTTC.

This chain connects TRBV9 to TRBJ1-1, with D tentatively TRBD1 (6 bases). The V and J ends lost 6 bases and 4 bases respectively, with 13 bases between them. This CDR3 has 13 residues. The germline V gene has CDR1 SGDLS and CDR2 YYNGEE. The CDR3 reads CASTEGGGTEAFF. The CDR3 coding sequence is TGTGCCAGCACCGAGGGAGGGGGCACTGAAGCTTTCTTT. Variable domain in full (rest from reference TRBV9 and TRBJ1-1): DSGVTQTPKHLITATGQRVTLRCSPRSGDLSVYWYQQSLDQGLQFLIQYYNGEERAKGNILERFSAQQFPDLHSELNLSSLELGDSALYFCASTEGGGTEAFFGQGTRLTVV.

The rearrangement uses TRBV7-6 and TRBJ2-7, with 8 bases identical to TRBD2. With 5 bases clipped from V and 5 bases from J, the junction kept 8 bases outside the gene matches. Per the germline V gene, CDR1 is SGHVS and CDR2 is FNYEAQ. The length of the CDR3 is 14 residues. The CDR3 bases are TGTGCCAGCAGCAGAACGGGGGGGCCCCACGAGCAGTACTTC. Its translation: CASSRTGGPHEQYF.

This clone was seen only once. The chain is built from TRBV18 and TRBJ2-6; maybe TRBD1 (5 bases). Germline CDR1 is KGHSH and CDR2 is LQKENI. The CDR3 sequence is 16 residues long. V dropped 6 bases and J dropped 0 bases, with 12 bases sitting between them. DNA of the CDR3: TGTGCCAGCTCCCGCGACAGCAGCTCTGGGGCCAACGTCCTGACTTTC. Its translation is CASSRDSSSGANVLTF.

The V gene is TRBV29-1, the J gene TRBJ1-1, with D possibly matching TRBD1 (5 bases). The CDR3 has 12 residues. From germline, CDR1 is SQVTM and CDR2 ANQGSEA. V was pared by 5 bases and J by 5 bases, with 12 bases between. CDR3 sequence reads: CSVSQGLTEAFF. The CDR3 DNA reads as TGCAGCGTTTCTCAGGGTTTGACTGAAGCTTTCTTT.

The rearrangement joins TRBV7-7 to TRBJ2-7; D is unclear. The CDR3 covers 10 residues. V dropped 4 bases and J dropped 5 bases, with 3 bases sitting between them. Looked up from germline, CDR1 is SSHAT and CDR2 is FNYEAQ (reference sequence). The CDR3 sequence: CASSSDEQYF. CDR3 nucleotide sequence: TGTGCCAGCAGCTCGGACGAGCAGTACTTC.

The rearrangement links TRBV4-3 to TRBJ2-3; TRBD2 aligns across 7 bases. CDR3 length: 16 amino acids. V lost 4 bases, J lost 2 bases, and 9 bases stayed unmatched. Germline CDR1 and CDR2: LGHNA and YSLEER. The CDR3 DNA reads TGCGCCAGCAGCCCAACGGTGGGGGGGTTCACAGATACGCAGTATTTT. Translated: CASSPTVGGFTDTQYF.

The J gene is TRBJ2-5, the V gene TRBV28, with D tentatively TRBD2 (5 bases). The V end was cut by 7 bases, the J end by 1 base, with 19 bases between. Germline V gene sequence: CDR1 MDHEN, CDR2 SYDVKM. The CDR3 is 16 residues long. The CDR3: CASTSPGMGSQETQYF. Here the CDR3 DNA reads TGTGCCAGCACCTCACCCGGGATGGGGTCCCAAGAGACCCAGTACTTC. The entire variable domain, with the rest obtained from reference TRBV28 and TRBJ2-5, is as follows: DVKVTQSSRYLVKRTGEKVFLECVQDMDHENMFWYRQDPGLGLRLIYFSYDVKMKEKGDIPEGYSVSREKKERFSLILESASTNQTSMYLCASTSPGMGSQETQYFGPGTRLLVL.

This clone was observed once. The V and J genes are TRBV6-1 and TRBJ1-1, with D possibly TRBD1 on 5 matching bases. Germline V lookup: CDR1 MNHNS, CDR2 SASEGT. The V and J ends lost 2 bases and 0 bases respectively, with 10 bases between them. The CDR3 loop spans 15 amino acids. The CDR3: CASSERGFMNTEAFF. The CDR3 bases are TGTGCCAGCAGTGAACGGGGGTTTATGAACACTGAAGCTTTCTTT.

The chain employs TRBV28 and TRBJ1-5; D may be TRBD1 (6 bases). The germline V gene encodes CDR1 MDHEN and CDR2 SYDVKM. V gave up 5 bases and J gave up 0 bases, with 14 bases separating them. CDR3 length: 16 residues. CDR3 coding DNA: TGTGCCAGCAGTGTCCCACAGGGTGTTAGCAATCAGCCCCAGCATTTT. This sequence encodes CASSVPQGVSNQPQHF.

V and J are TRBV5-4 and TRBJ1-1; 12 bases align to TRBD1. Germline CDR1 SGHNT, CDR2 YYREEE (reference sequence). The junction had 14 bases not matched to a gene; V was cut back by 3 bases and J by 8 bases. The CDR3 is made up of 17 amino acids. CDR3 nucleotide sequence: TGTGCCAGCAGCTACCGGGACAGGGGGCGTGAAGGCACAGAAGCTTTCTTT. Its translation is CASSYRDRGREGTEAFF.

The J gene is TRBJ1-2, the V gene TRBV10-2, with 7 bases matching TRBD1. CDR1 is WSHSY, CDR2 SAAADI, per germline. CDR3 length: 13 residues. V shed 3 bases and J 8 bases; nucleotides not matched to a gene: 6. The CDR3 sequence is CASSDTTGLGYTF. Here the CDR3 DNA reads TGCGCCAGCAGTGATACGACAGGGCTAGGCTACACCTTC.

This clone showed up just a few times. CDR3 nucleotide sequence: TGTGCCAGCAGCGCTGGACAGTTCGCGAACACCGGGGAGCTGTTTTTT. It yields the protein CASSAGQFANTGELFF. The chain carries TRBV9 and TRBJ2-2, with D possibly matching TRBD1 (6 bases). Trimming removed 3 bases at V and 0 bases at J, with 12 bases between. The V gene's germline CDR1 is SGDLS and CDR2 YYNGEE. There are 16 residues in the CDR3.

As to this clone: Within the sample, other DNA sequences also encode this same CDR3. The chain is built from TRBV18 and TRBJ1-1; TRBD1 agrees at 8 bases. The length of the CDR3 is 15 residues. Germline CDR1 is KGHSH and CDR2 is LQKENI. V lost 0 bases and J lost 1; bases outside the gene matches: 1. The CDR3 region is CASSPPQGGNTEAFF. CDR3 nucleotides: TGTGCCAGCTCACCACCACAGGGGGGGAACACTGAAGCTTTCTTT.

For the CDR3, the DNA is TGCGCCAGCAGCCCAAGACTTGACGGGAGCTCCTATAATTCACCCCTCCACTTT. It is translated as CASSPRLDGSSYNSPLHF. The gene calls are TRBV4-1 and TRBJ1-6; no reliable D call. Germline CDR1 MGHRA, CDR2 YSYEKL. V shed 4 bases and J shed 0 bases, with 16 bases lying between them. The CDR3 runs 18 residues.

The genes are TRBV5-4 and TRBJ1-6; maybe TRBD1 (6 bases). From germline, CDR1 is SGHNT and CDR2 YYREEE (reference sequence). This CDR3 spans 15 amino acids. Deletions cut 4 bases from V and 6 bases from J, with 14 bases between. In DNA form, the CDR3 reads TGTGCCAGCAGCCGCGACAGGTCCCGTAATTCACCCCTCCACTTT. It specifies CASSRDRSRNSPLHF.

The genes are TRBV5-1 and TRBJ1-1; D remains ambiguous. Germline values: CDR1 SGHRS, CDR2 YFSETQ. The CDR3 runs to 13 residues. Trimming removed 0 bases from V and 2 bases from J, with 5 bases in between. This CDR3 is CASSLDSNTEAFF. The CDR3 nucleotides read TGCGCCAGCAGCTTGGACAGCAACACTGAAGCTTTCTTT.

The chain is built from TRBV10-1 and TRBJ1-5; D unresolved. The CDR3 extends over 17 amino acids. Germline CDR1 is WNHNN and CDR2 is SYGVQD (reference sequence). The V end was cut by 0 bases, the J end by 0 bases, with 12 bases between. DNA for the CDR3: TGCGCCAGCAGTGAGTCGGGTAGACACCTTAGCAATCAGCCCCAGCATTTT. This gives the protein CASSESGRHLSNQPQHF.

This clone appeared a few times. Distinct nucleotide sequences in the sample also encode this CDR3. The chain couples TRBV18 to TRBJ2-3, with 7 bases matching TRBD2. Trimming cost V 0 bases and J 3 bases; bases outside gene matches: 0. The CDR3 loop spans 14 amino acids. Germline V gives CDR1 KGHSH, CDR2 LQKENI. The CDR3: CASSPPGGTDTQYF. The CDR3 DNA reads TGTGCCAGCTCACCACCGGGAGGGACAGATACGCAGTATTTT.

This clone was observed once. V gene TRBV6-6 combines with J gene TRBJ1-1, with no clear D. Germline values: CDR1 MNHNY, CDR2 SVGAGI (reference sequence). V lost 2 bases and J 4 bases, leaving 11 bases between the germline ends. CDR3 length: 14 amino acids. CDR3 amino acids: CASSYEGWGTEAFF. In DNA, the CDR3 is TGTGCCAGCAGTTACGAGGGATGGGGCACTGAAGCTTTCTTT.

The gene calls are TRBV4-1 and TRBJ2-2; D perhaps matches TRBD1 (6 bases). This CDR3 region has 18 residues. Trimming cost V 1 base and J 0 bases, with 15 bases left between them. CDR1 MGHRA and CDR2 YSYEKL come from the germline V gene. DNA of the CDR3: TGCGCCAGCAGCCAAGGACTCCCCGGGACAACGAACACCGGGGAGCTGTTTTTT. Its translation: CASSQGLPGTTNTGELFF.

The chain employs TRBV5-6 and TRBJ1-4; 7 bases are a match to TRBD1. With V trimmed by 1 base and J by 3 bases, 6 bases remained unmatched. CDR1 is SGHDT, CDR2 YYEEEE, per germline. This CDR3 comprises 16 residues. DNA for the CDR3: TGTGCCAGCAGCTTGAACAGGGGCCTGCCTAATGAAAAACTGTTTTTT. Translating gives CASSLNRGLPNEKLFF.

This chain links TRBV6-5 with TRBJ1-1; 11 bases are shared with TRBD1. CDR1 and CDR2 (germline): MNHEY, SVGAGI. The CDR3 runs to 15 residues. The V segment lost 6 bases and the J segment 11 bases; nucleotides outside the gene matches: 14. The CDR3 reads CASSPGTGGLLGAFF. The CDR3 bases are TGTGCCAGCAGCCCCGGGACAGGGGGGTTGTTGGGTGCTTTCTTT.

This chain uses TRBV5-4 with TRBJ2-5, with 12 bases that match TRBD2. The J segment lost 2 bases and the V segment lost 4 bases, leaving 3 bases of the junction unmatched. The CDR3 runs to 15 residues. Germline-derived CDR1 and CDR2 are SGHNT and YYREEE (reference sequence). The CDR3 region has the DNA TGTGCCAGCAGCCGCGGGACTAGCGGGCAAGAGACCCAGTACTTC. The encoded protein is CASSRGTSGQETQYF.